This T cell receptor (beta chain) was sequenced during a study of blood T cells in healthy people across ages. Whole-study findings and limits: Long-lived donors carried more naive CD4+ cells and greater diversity than aged donors.

As concerns this clonotype: Antigen specificity is unknown.

Primed by a sample-barcoded 5' primer and a J-beta primer mix, a second PCR proceeded for roughly 7 to 12 cycles. A minimum of 3 million CDR3-containing paired-end reads was obtained for each sample. Using its own MiXCR run on the 5' RACE reads, TCRdb lists one record per CDR3 protein. This table has hundreds of thousands of distinct CDR3 sequences, roughly 53% appearing once. Deletions cut 6 bases from V and 3 bases from J, with 8 bases between. Germline V gene data show CDR1 as ENHRY and CDR2 as SYGVKD. CDR3 length: 12 amino acids. V and J are TRBV10-3 and TRBJ1-2; D is perhaps TRBD1 (5 bases). The specimen was blood. The receptor comes from a man aged 55 to 69 in good health. The DNA for the CDR3 is TGTGCCATCAGGGGGGTTGACTATGGCTACACCTTC. The encoded protein is CAIRGVDYGYTF.